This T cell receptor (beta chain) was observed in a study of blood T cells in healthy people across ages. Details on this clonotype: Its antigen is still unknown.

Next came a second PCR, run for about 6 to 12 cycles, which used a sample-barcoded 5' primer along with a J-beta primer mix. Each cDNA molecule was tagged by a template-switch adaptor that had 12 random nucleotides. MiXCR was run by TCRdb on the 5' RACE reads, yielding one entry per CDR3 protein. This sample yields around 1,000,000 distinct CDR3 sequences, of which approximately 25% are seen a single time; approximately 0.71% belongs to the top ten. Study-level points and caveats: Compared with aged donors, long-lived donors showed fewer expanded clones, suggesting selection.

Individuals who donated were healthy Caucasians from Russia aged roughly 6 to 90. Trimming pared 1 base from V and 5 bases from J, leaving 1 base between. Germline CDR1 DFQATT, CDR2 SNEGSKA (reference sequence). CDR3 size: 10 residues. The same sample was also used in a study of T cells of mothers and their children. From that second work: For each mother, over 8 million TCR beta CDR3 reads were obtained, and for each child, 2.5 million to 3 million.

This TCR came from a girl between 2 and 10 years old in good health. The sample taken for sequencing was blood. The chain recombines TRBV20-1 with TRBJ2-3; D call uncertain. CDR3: CSARVDTQYF. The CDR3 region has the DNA TGCAGTGCTAGAGTAGATACGCAGTATTTT.